The text below deals with one TCR beta chain. Germline V gene lookup returns CDR1 MNHNS and CDR2 SASEGT. The CDR3 spans 15 residues. Between the trimmed V and J ends, which lost 3 bases and 4 bases, there was a span of 13 bases. In the original processing: Reference gene primers were amplified, and this amplification served to estimate nucleated cell counts. Clones were read by immunoSEQ multiplex PCR, and TCRdb kept only the in-frame ones, dropping some. The DNA gave D and trimming, while V, J and clone size come from that table. Among about 93,000 clones listed, about 80% were seen once. The sample originates from a study of blood T cell repertoires in COVID-19. On the study more broadly: COVID-19 samples collected from the United States, Italy and Spain covered acute and convalescent phases.

This receptor was taken from a human donor in a cohort sampled during active COVID-19. The material sequenced was peripheral blood. The rearrangement uses TRBV6-1 and TRBJ1-5; D gene ambiguous. The CDR3, as DNA: TGTGCCAGCAGTGAGCGAGACACGCAAAATCAGCCCCAGCATTTT. This sequence encodes CASSERDTQNQPQHF.